The clone carrying this TCR beta chain was counted a few times. Antigen specificity is unknown. This entry is derived from a study of T cell responses to AZD1222 COVID-19 vaccine. General study findings and limits: Recipients of AZD1222 seropositive at baseline numbered only 6 or 7. Donors, mostly white British, included more females; clonal diversity was possibly underestimated. Rises in breadth and depth of Spike-specific TCRs came after two AZD1222 doses. There were vaccine-associated CD4 TCRs across spike, dominant at 160-218 and 743-854.

Per the germline V gene, CDR1 is SEHNR and CDR2 is FQNEAQ (reference sequence). The CDR3 consists of 15 residues. V gave up 5 bases and J gave up 4 bases; unmatched junction bases: 8. Libraries were prepared by immunoSEQ multiplex PCR; TCRdb keeps only in-frame clonotypes and omits some of them. The table records 100,000 to 150,000 clones, around 90% of them present only once. This receptor was identified in an adult who received the AZD1222 COVID-19 vaccine. This chain connects TRBV7-9 to TRBJ2-1, with 7 bases fitting TRBD1. Sample: peripheral blood, taken 28 days after the second AZD1222 dose. In DNA form, the CDR3 reads TGTGCCAGCAGCCCAGGGACAGCCTCATACAATGAGCAGTTCTTC. Its translation is CASSPGTASYNEQFF.